These 24 T cell receptor beta chains originate from one sample sequenced in a study of identical twins. TCRdb recomputed calls from the 5' RACE reads with MiXCR, one row per CDR3 protein. The sample records 500,000 or so distinct CDR3 sequences, 20% to 25% being singletons. A further study also used this sample, focusing on T cells expressing NK-cell markers.

Sequenced sample: CD4+ T cells sorted from blood. The receptors shown here come from a woman between 18 and 29 years old in good health.

This clonotype occurred a few times. J is TRBJ2-7 and V is TRBV29-1; TRBD1 matches 12 bases. Trimming cost V 4 bases and J 7 bases; bases outside gene matches: 8. CDR3 length: 14 amino acids. The germline CDR1 and CDR2 sequences are SQVTM and ANQGSEA. CDR3 in amino acids: CSVARDRGQREQYF. CDR3 DNA: TGCAGCGTTGCGCGGGACAGGGGGCAACGTGAGCAGTACTTC.

The chain recombines TRBV4-3 with TRBJ2-3, with D perhaps matching TRBD2 (7 bases). V lost 1 base, J lost 4 bases, and 15 bases lay in between. Germline V lookup: CDR1 LGHNA, CDR2 YSLEER. The CDR3 is 16 amino acids. In DNA, the CDR3 is TGCGCCAGCAGCCAAGGTCTGGGGGGGCCTGCAGATACGCAGTATTTT. It encodes CASSQGLGGPADTQYF.

This clonotype was counted between two and nine times. V usage is TRBV4-2 and J usage is TRBJ2-7; D gene uncertain. CDR3 size: 14 residues. Germline V gene sequence: CDR1 LGHNA, CDR2 YNFKEQ. V was pared by 2 bases and J by 3 bases, with 11 bases between. CDR3 bases: TGTGCCAGCAGCCAACCCTCAAACAACTACGAGCAGTACTTC. Its protein product is CASSQPSNNYEQYF.

Many counts were recorded for this clonotype. The chain combines TRBV7-9 with TRBJ2-3, with D perhaps TRBD2 (6 bases). V lost 3 bases to trimming and J lost 0 bases, with 7 bases between them. The germline V gene encodes CDR1 SEHNR and CDR2 FQNEAQ (reference sequence). The CDR3 totals 14 residues. Here the CDR3 DNA reads TGTGCCAGCAGCTTTGCGGGGAGCACAGATACGCAGTATTTT. Translated: CASSFAGSTDTQYF.

The V call is TRBV9, the J call TRBJ2-3, with TRBD2 matching over 15 bases. The length of the CDR3 is 19 residues. The junction had 8 bases not matched to a gene; V was cut back by 1 base and J by 2 bases. Germline values: CDR1 SGDLS, CDR2 YYNGEE. This chain's CDR3 is CASSVNPGTSGGPTDTQYF. The CDR3 DNA is TGTGCCAGCAGCGTAAACCCTGGGACTAGCGGGGGGCCCACAGATACGCAGTATTTT.

This clonotype was seen at least ten times. The J gene is TRBJ2-7, the V gene TRBV5-1; D gene uncertain. Trimming pared 4 bases from V and 1 base from J, leaving 3 bases between. Germline-derived CDR1 and CDR2 are SGHRS and YFSETQ. The CDR3 consists of 11 residues. In DNA, the CDR3 is TGCGCCAGCAGCGAATCCTACGAGCAGTACTTC. As protein: CASSESYEQYF.

The rearrangement uses TRBV21-1 and TRBJ2-3. TRBV21-1 is recorded as a pseudogene. There are 16 residues in the CDR3. The CDR3 is CASSKEEHHSTDTQYF. The CDR3 DNA follows: TGTGCCAGCAGCAAAGAGGAACATCATAGCACAGATACGCAGTATTTT.

The V and J genes are TRBV18 and TRBJ2-4, with no clear D. Trimming took off 3 bases at V and 6 bases at J, with 6 bases between the two ends. The CDR3 runs 12 residues. Germline V gene sequence: CDR1 KGHSH, CDR2 LQKENI. The CDR3 nucleotides are TGTGCCAGCTCACCGGGCAGAAACATTCAGTACTTC. Amino acid sequence: CASSPGRNIQYF.

This clonotype was observed a single time. This rearrangement joins TRBV20-1 to TRBJ2-4, with 9 bases matching TRBD2. The CDR3 runs to 13 residues. CDR1 is DFQATT, CDR2 SNEGSKA, per germline (reference sequence). With V trimmed by 6 bases and J by 6 bases, 6 bases remained unmatched. The CDR3 nucleotides read TGCAGTGCGCCAGGTAGCGGGGGAAACATTCAGTACTTC. This translates into CSAPGSGGNIQYF.

This chain uses TRBV24-1 with TRBJ2-5; 9 bases agree with TRBD2. The V and J ends lost 9 bases and 6 bases, in that order; junction bases with no gene match: 16. The CDR3 has 16 residues. Germline V gives CDR1 KGHDR, CDR2 SFDVKD. The CDR3 DNA reads TGTGCCACCTCCAAGAGGGGAGCGGGAGGTTTGAAGACCCAGTACTTC. As protein: CATSKRGAGGLKTQYF.

On this clonotype: The junction shows a germline mismatch at one end, possibly a read error. CDR3 sequence (DNA): TGTACCATCAGTAGATTAGCGGGAGGCCCTTTCTCTGGGGCCAACGTCCTGACTTTC. Its translation is CTISRLAGGPFSGANVLTF. The rearrangement uses TRBV10-3 and TRBJ2-6; TRBD2 matches 10 bases. Germline CDR1 and CDR2: ENHRY and SYGVKD. This CDR3 spans 19 amino acids.

Only one count was recorded for this clonotype. This chain connects TRBV5-4 to TRBJ2-7; D tentatively reads TRBD1 or TRBD2 (7 bases each). The CDR3 covers 15 residues. Between the trimmed V and J ends, which lost 1 base and 6 bases, there was a span of 17 bases. The germline gives CDR1 SGHNT, CDR2 YYREEE (reference sequence). CDR3 residues: CASSLLQGRVGEQYF. The CDR3 nucleotides are TGTGCCAGCAGCTTGTTACAGGGGAGGGTTGGCGAGCAGTACTTC. Complete variable domain (other parts from reference TRBV5-4 and TRBJ2-7): ETGVTQSPTHLIKTRGQQVTLRCSSQSGHNTVSWYQQALGQGPQFIFQYYREEENGRGNFPPRFSGLQFPNYSSELNVNALELDDSALYLCASSLLQGRVGEQYFGPGTRLTVT.

This clonotype turned up a few times. The V call is TRBV6-2 or TRBV6-3, the J call TRBJ2-3; D is uncertain. The CDR3 spans 12 residues. V lost 2 bases to trimming and J lost 6 bases, with 6 bases between them. CDR1 and CDR2 (germline): MNHEY, SVGEGT. This chain's CDR3 is CASSYDRDTQYF. The CDR3 region has the DNA TGTGCCAGCAGTTACGACCGGGATACGCAGTATTTT.

V is TRBV10-3 and J is TRBJ2-1; D gene uncertain. The CDR3 contains 12 residues. From germline, CDR1 is ENHRY and CDR2 SYGVKD. V lost 6 bases and J 9 bases, leaving 12 bases between the germline ends. DNA of the CDR3: TGTGCCATCAGCGGCCTTGGAGCTGAGCAGTTCTTC. Translation gives CAISGLGAEQFF.

The genes are TRBV12-3 or TRBV12-4 and TRBJ2-7; 8 nucleotides line up with TRBD1. The CDR3 has 13 amino acids. V lost 6 bases to trimming and J lost 7 bases; unmatched junction nucleotides: 8. This CDR3 is CASRSQGAEEQYF. DNA for the CDR3: TGTGCCAGCAGGTCCCAGGGGGCGGAAGAGCAGTACTTC.

The chain employs TRBV12-3 or TRBV12-4 and TRBJ1-4; 9 bases are shared with TRBD1. Germline trimming cut 6 bases from V and 7 bases from J; bases unmatched to any gene: 6. The CDR3 loop spans 14 amino acids. CDR3 protein: CASRTGTGSEKLFF. CDR3 sequence (DNA): TGTGCCAGCAGAACCGGGACAGGGAGTGAAAAACTGTTTTTT.

The rearrangement joins TRBV9 to TRBJ2-3; 10 bases are a match to TRBD2. The length of the CDR3 is 15 residues. Trimming at V came to 0 bases and at J to 7 bases, leaving 5 bases not matched to a gene. Germline CDR1 and CDR2: SGDLS and YYNGEE. The CDR3 region has the DNA TGTGCCAGCAGCGTAGCAGCGGGAGGGCCGTATACGCAGTATTTT. Translation gives CASSVAAGGPYTQYF.

This clonotype was found a few times. The CDR3 is CASSKVASNTGELFF. The CDR3 DNA is TGTGCCAGTAGTAAGGTAGCGAGTAACACCGGGGAGCTGTTTTTT. The rearrangement links TRBV19 to TRBJ2-2, with a tentative D call TRBD2 (5 bases). The CDR3 loop spans 15 amino acids. Trimming shortened V by 4 bases and J by 2 bases, and 11 bases separated the two germline ends. The V gene's germline CDR1 is LNHDA and CDR2 SQIVND (reference sequence).

This clonotype was seen a handful of times. The chain carries TRBV3-1 and TRBJ1-2; 7 nucleotides agree with TRBD1. The length of the CDR3 is 12 residues. After removal of 5 bases from V and 5 bases from J, the junction contained 2 bases not matched to a gene. The germline CDR1 and CDR2 sequences are LGHDT and YNNKEL (reference sequence). CDR3 coding DNA: TGTGCCAGCAGCGGGACAGCATATGGCTACACCTTC. As protein: CASSGTAYGYTF.

The J gene is TRBJ2-3, the V gene TRBV5-5; D gene unclear. From germline, CDR1 is SGHKS and CDR2 YYEKEE (reference sequence). The CDR3 consists of 17 residues. Trimming shortened V by 3 bases and J by 0 bases, and 17 bases separated the two germline ends. The CDR3 sequence is CASSWGFGHASTDTQYF. Here the CDR3 DNA reads TGTGCCAGCAGCTGGGGTTTCGGGCATGCTAGCACAGATACGCAGTATTTT.

The chain carries TRBV20-1 and TRBJ2-3; 10 bases align to TRBD1. J lost 4 bases, V lost 7 bases, and 14 bases had no gene match. The CDR3 extends over 16 amino acids. CDR1 DFQATT and CDR2 SNEGSKA come from the germline V gene (reference sequence). CDR3 nucleotide sequence: TGCAGTGTCCTGCTCCCGACAGGGGGCCTTTCAGATACGCAGTATTTT. It translates to CSVLLPTGGLSDTQYF.

The gene calls are TRBV13 and TRBJ2-7; TRBD1 agrees at 8 bases. Germline CDR1 PRHDT, CDR2 FYEKMQ (reference sequence). CDR3 length equals 16 residues. Losses at the gene ends were 5 bases for V and 4 bases for J; bases not matched to a gene: 13. This chain's CDR3 is CASSQRTGSRGYEQYF. Written as DNA, the CDR3 is TGTGCCAGCAGCCAACGGACAGGGTCGAGGGGGTACGAGCAGTACTTC.

V usage is TRBV4-3 and J usage is TRBJ2-4, with D unclear. This CDR3 is 14 amino acids long. Germline CDR1 LGHNA, CDR2 YSLEER. Trimming stripped 3 bases from V and 1 base from J, with 7 bases between. The CDR3 DNA reads TGCGCCAGCAGCCAGGTGGGGGCCAAAAACATTCAGTACTTC. Translated: CASSQVGAKNIQYF.

This chain links TRBV15 with TRBJ2-3, with TRBD2 identical over 8 bases. V lost 3 bases, J lost 6 bases, and 11 bases stayed unmatched. CDR3 size: 16 residues. Germline V CDR1 and CDR2: LNHNV, YYDKDF (reference sequence). In nucleotides, the CDR3 is TGTGCCACCAGCAGTGTTAGCGGGGTGGGGGCGGATACGCAGTATTTT. Its translation: CATSSVSGVGADTQYF.